The clone carrying this T cell receptor (beta chain) was counted only a few times. Its antigen is undetermined. Here immunoSEQ multiplex PCR was the method, and the copy in TCRdb shows in-frame clones only, minus some. The data show 150,000 or so clones, 80% to 95% seen once. These data are taken from a study of T cell responses to AZD1222 COVID-19 vaccine. Findings and limits, study-wide: Spike-spanning, vaccine-associated CD4 TCRs were dominant at 160-218 and 743-854. With two AZD1222 doses given, Spike-specific TCR breadth and depth both rose. In the spike-specific TCR repertoire, nearly half reportedly target unmutated variant regions.

The clonotype originates from an adult in good health. The sample consisted of peripheral blood, taken on day 0 of AZD1222 vaccination.

CDR3: CASSRRAASDSYEQYF. For the CDR3, the DNA is TGTGCCAGCTCACGCCGGGCGGCTAGCGATAGCTACGAGCAGTACTTC. The chain has TRBV18 and TRBJ2-7, with D possibly matching TRBD2 (6 bases). Deletions cut 4 bases from V and 3 bases from J, with 19 bases between. This CDR3 comprises 16 residues. The germline gives CDR1 KGHSH, CDR2 LQKENI.